The 28 T cell receptor beta chains given below trace back to one sample, sequenced in a study of liver allograft versus peripheral blood T cells. Study background: What was compared were the T cell receptor repertoires in transplanted livers and those in the peripheral blood of recipients.

Using its own MiXCR run on the reads, TCRdb lists one record per CDR3 protein. Here the sample spans about 14,000 distinct CDR3 sequences, roughly 20% being singletons. These receptors were collected from a human patient who had a liver transplant. The graft donor may be the source of some T cells.

The genes are TRBV11-1 and TRBJ1-2, with TRBD1 matching 10 bases. CDR1 and CDR2 from the germline V gene are SGHAT and FQDESV (reference sequence). J was trimmed by 9 bases and V by 5 bases; bases with no gene match: 6. The CDR3 length is 13 residues. Here the CDR3 DNA reads TGTGCCAGCAGCGTCCCGGGACAGGGGAGCTACACCTTC. Amino acid sequence: CASSVPGQGSYTF.

This chain uses TRBV5-4 with TRBJ2-1; D is undetermined. The CDR3 length is 16 residues. From germline, CDR1 is SGHNT and CDR2 YYREEE (reference sequence). Trimming stripped 0 bases from V and 5 bases from J, with 15 bases between. CDR3 nucleotide sequence: TGTGCCAGCAGCTTGGTCTGGGGAAGAAAGAACAATGAGCAGTTCTTC. Its translation: CASSLVWGRKNNEQFF.

This chain uses TRBV5-6 with TRBJ1-2, with D unclear. Trimming cost V 0 bases and J 5 bases, with 5 bases left between them. Germline V gives CDR1 SGHDT, CDR2 YYEEEE. The CDR3 length is 12 residues. The CDR3, as DNA: TGTGCCAGCAGCTTGGTTCCGTATGGCTACACCTTC. It yields the protein CASSLVPYGYTF.

This clonotype has just a few counts. This chain uses TRBV19 with TRBJ1-3; D gene ambiguous. The V end lost 8 bases, the J end lost 0 bases, and 8 bases lay between the germline ends. The CDR3 contains 13 residues. Germline lookup yields CDR1 LNHDA and CDR2 SQIVND (reference sequence). CDR3 sequence reads: CASRATSGNTIYF. The CDR3 DNA follows: TGTGCCAGTCGGGCCACCTCTGGAAACACCATATATTTT.

This sequence joins TRBV5-4 and TRBJ1-2; D is undetermined. CDR3 length equals 14 residues. The V end was cut by 2 bases, the J end by 2 bases, with 10 bases between. Germline V lookup: CDR1 SGHNT, CDR2 YYREEE (reference sequence). The chain's CDR3 is CASSFPDDNYGYTF. The CDR3 coding sequence is TGTGCCAGCAGCTTCCCCGACGACAACTATGGCTACACCTTC.

This clonotype was detected many times. The chain is built from TRBV6-2 or TRBV6-3 and TRBJ1-1; TRBD1 might be the D (5 bases). Germline CDR1 reads MNHEY; CDR2 reads SVGEGT. V gave up 0 bases and J gave up 10 bases, with 6 bases separating them. This CDR3 is 11 amino acids long. The CDR3 DNA reads as TGTGCCAGCAGTTACTCACAGGCAGCTTTCTTT. Protein sequence: CASSYSQAAFF.

This clonotype appeared once. The chain has TRBV19 and TRBJ1-4, with TRBD1 matching over 10 bases. The CDR3 spans 16 residues. Germline CDR1 is LNHDA and CDR2 is SQIVND (reference sequence). V shed 4 bases and J 6 bases; nucleotides not matched to a gene: 8. CDR3 protein: CASSTPGQGHYEKLFF. The CDR3 DNA is TGTGCCAGTAGTACACCGGGACAGGGGCATTATGAAAAACTGTTTTTT.

A few counts support this clonotype. This chain uses TRBV6-5 with TRBJ1-2; D might be TRBD1 (5 bases). V gave up 0 bases and J gave up 2 bases, with 7 bases separating them. The germline gives CDR1 MNHEY, CDR2 SVGAGI. This CDR3 is 14 amino acids long. The CDR3, as DNA: TGTGCCAGCAGTTACTCGGGGGAGAACTATGGCTACACCTTC. This sequence encodes CASSYSGENYGYTF.

Notes on this clonotype: A much larger clone differs from this one at a single base, so this may be a read error. The gene calls are TRBV7-2 and TRBJ1-1, with D uncertain. CDR1 and CDR2 from the germline V gene are SGHTA and FQGNSA. V was cut by 3 bases and J by 2 bases, with 13 bases left in between. There are 15 residues in the CDR3. This CDR3 reads CASSFGGIINTEAFF. The CDR3, as DNA: TGTGCCAGCAGCTTTGGCGGAATCATTAACACTGAAGCTTTCTTT.

In its sample, this clonotype was seen a few times. V is TRBV7-9 and J is TRBJ1-2, with D possibly TRBD1 on 6 matching bases. Germline CDR1 and CDR2: SEHNR and FQNEAQ (reference sequence). CDR3 length equals 13 residues. V was trimmed by 3 bases and J by 7 bases, leaving 12 bases between them. The CDR3 bases are TGTGCCAGCAGCTTGCGGGGGCAAGGTGGCTACACCTTC. Its translation: CASSLRGQGGYTF.

By its share, this clonotype is medium-sized. The J gene is TRBJ1-2, the V gene TRBV18; a possible D gene is TRBD1 (5 bases). Trimming shortened V by 3 bases and J by 4 bases, and 9 bases separated the two germline ends. The CDR3 extends over 13 amino acids. Germline CDR1 KGHSH, CDR2 LQKENI. The CDR3 DNA reads as TGTGCCAGCTCACCGGGACCTGTCTATGGCTACACCTTC. It codes for CASSPGPVYGYTF.

CDR3 nucleotides: TGCAGTGCTAGAGCGGGCGGGACAGGGCGAGCTGAAGCTTTCTTT. It codes for CSARAGGTGRAEAFF. J is TRBJ1-1 and V is TRBV20-1, with TRBD1 matching over 9 bases. Trimming took 1 base from V and 6 from J; bases not matched to a gene: 9. The germline gives CDR1 DFQATT, CDR2 SNEGSKA (reference sequence). There are 15 residues in the CDR3.

This clonotype was counted only a few times. V gene TRBV19 combines with J gene TRBJ2-6, with 11 bases lining up with TRBD1. Germline V CDR1 and CDR2: LNHDA, SQIVND (reference sequence). The V and J ends lost 4 bases and 4 bases, in that order; junction bases with no gene match: 12. The CDR3 covers 19 residues. The CDR3 here is CASSRSIGTGGVGANVLTF. The CDR3 DNA reads TGTGCCAGTAGTAGAAGTATCGGGACAGGGGGTGTGGGGGCCAACGTCCTGACTTTC. Combining the CDR3 with reference TRBV19 and TRBJ2-6 gives the whole variable domain DGGITQSPKYLFRKEGQNVTLSCEQNLNHDAMYWYRQDPGQGLRLIYYSQIVNDFQKGDIAEGYSVSREKKESFPLTVTSAQKNPTAFYLCASSRSIGTGGVGANVLTFGAGSRLTVL.

This clonotype is categorized as medium-sized (0.01 to 0.1%). The CDR3 region is CASRPGRQLPYGYTF. CDR3 bases: TGTGCCAGCAGACCAGGAAGACAGCTTCCCTATGGCTACACCTTC. The chain employs TRBV5-4 and TRBJ1-2; tentative D call: TRBD1 (5 bases). The CDR3 has 15 amino acids. V was cut by 5 bases and J by 4 bases, with 18 bases left in between. Per germline, CDR1 SGHNT and CDR2 YYREEE (reference sequence).

This clonotype was seen only a few times. This chain links TRBV5-1 with TRBJ1-1, with D possibly matching TRBD1 (5 bases). Trimming cost V 5 bases and J 0 bases, with 20 bases left between them. The germline V gene encodes CDR1 SGHRS and CDR2 YFSETQ. This CDR3 spans 17 amino acids. CDR3 in DNA: TGCGCCAGCAGGGATATTACAACGGGGGATATGAACACTGAAGCTTTCTTT. Encoded protein: CASRDITTGDMNTEAFF.

This clonotype has a count of ten or more. The V and J genes are TRBV6-6 and TRBJ1-2; 9 bases match TRBD1. The CDR3 sequence is 15 residues long. Germline CDR1 reads MNHNY; CDR2 reads SVGAGI (reference sequence). V dropped 6 bases and J dropped 6; count of bases not matched to a gene: 11. CDR3 region: CASSRPGQGGNGYTF. CDR3 bases: TGTGCCAGCAGCCGTCCGGGACAGGGTGGAAATGGCTACACCTTC.

In its sample, this clonotype was seen a few times. The V call is TRBV18, the J call TRBJ2-3, with 11 positions matching TRBD2. Trimming removed 6 bases from V and 6 bases from J; junction bases left unmatched: 8. The germline gives CDR1 KGHSH, CDR2 LQKENI. The CDR3 is 15 residues long. The CDR3 sequence is CASSPLAGGGDTQYF. The DNA for the CDR3 is TGTGCCAGCTCTCCCCTAGCGGGGGGCGGGGATACGCAGTATTTT. Supplemented by reference TRBV18 and TRBJ2-3, the full variable domain reads NAGVMQNPRHLVRRRGQEARLRCSPMKGHSHVYWYRQLPEEGLKFMVYLQKENIIDESGMPKERFSAEFPKEGPSILRIQQVVRGDSAAYFCASSPLAGGGDTQYFGPGTRLTVL.

In its sample, this clonotype was seen a few times. V and J are TRBV5-6 and TRBJ2-7; D perhaps matches TRBD1 (6 bases). The CDR3 length is 16 residues. V lost 5 bases, J lost 0 bases, and 18 bases lay in between. CDR1 is SGHDT, CDR2 YYEEEE, per germline. The CDR3 is CASRAFWDTNSYEQYF. In DNA, the CDR3 is TGTGCCAGCAGGGCATTCTGGGACACCAACTCCTACGAGCAGTACTTC.

V gene TRBV7-2 combines with J gene TRBJ2-4; weak D call: TRBD1 (7 bases). Trimming cost V 4 bases and J 0 bases, with 10 bases left between them. The CDR3 sequence is 15 residues long. Germline loops: CDR1 SGHTA, CDR2 FQGNSA. CDR3 bases: TGTGCCAGCAGCTCAGGGGGGTTAGCCAAAAACATTCAGTACTTC. It is translated as CASSSGGLAKNIQYF.

This clonotype is categorized as medium-sized. Written as DNA, the CDR3 is TGTGCCAGCAGTTACTCGACAGGGAAGGGGGAGCAGTTCTTC. Protein sequence: CASSYSTGKGEQFF. The chain joins TRBV6-2 or TRBV6-3 to TRBJ2-1; TRBD1 matches at 7 bases. With V trimmed by 0 bases and J by 10 bases, 6 bases remained unmatched. Germline values: CDR1 MNHEY, CDR2 SVGEGT. The CDR3 runs 14 residues.

Within the sample, this clonotype is medium-sized. This chain uses TRBV18 with TRBJ1-1; weak D call: TRBD1 (5 bases). With 5 bases removed from V and 3 bases from J, the gap between germline ends came to 10 bases. CDR3 length: 13 amino acids. Germline CDR1 KGHSH, CDR2 LQKENI. For the CDR3, the DNA is TGTGCCAGCTCAGACGGGACGGACACTGAAGCTTTCTTT. This codes for CASSDGTDTEAFF.

A note on this clonotype: The junction and the germline gene differ at one end; a read error may be behind it. This chain links TRBV6-5 with TRBJ1-2, with D possibly matching TRBD1 (5 bases). CDR3 size: 13 residues. Germline V gives CDR1 MNHEY, CDR2 SVGAGI. The CDR3 DNA reads TGTGCCAGCAGTCGGGGACCGAGGTCACCGCTACTCTTC. Translated, it gives CASSRGPRSPLLF.

The V gene is TRBV20-1, the J gene TRBJ1-5, with D perhaps matching TRBD1 (6 bases). Looked up from germline, CDR1 is DFQATT and CDR2 is SNEGSKA (reference sequence). This CDR3 spans 13 amino acids. V was trimmed by 4 bases and J by 3 bases, leaving 10 bases between them. CDR3 nucleotide sequence: TGCAGTGCTAAAGGACAGTCCAATCAGCCCCAGCATTTT. Protein: CSAKGQSNQPQHF.

This chain links TRBV6-5 with TRBJ2-5, with 7 bases lining up with TRBD1. CDR1 is MNHEY, CDR2 SVGAGI, per germline. The CDR3 has 14 amino acids. The V segment lost 4 bases and the J segment 5 bases; nucleotides outside the gene matches: 7. For the CDR3, the DNA is TGTGCCAGCAGTTCCAGGGGGTTTTCGGAGACCCAGTACTTC. Amino acids: CASSSRGFSETQYF.

By proportion, this clonotype is medium-sized. The chain is built from TRBV29-1 and TRBJ1-2; D is ambiguous. Germline assignment: CDR1 SQVTM and CDR2 ANQGSEA. The V end lost 4 bases, the J end lost 6 bases, and 12 bases lay between the germline ends. This CDR3 is 12 amino acids long. The CDR3 is CSVAGLRDGYTF. CDR3 coding DNA: TGCAGCGTTGCCGGGTTAAGGGATGGCTACACCTTC.

This chain uses TRBV29-1 with TRBJ2-1; 13 bases are a match to TRBD2. The length of the CDR3 is 15 residues. Germline V CDR1 and CDR2: SQVTM, ANQGSEA. Trimming cost V 8 bases and J 7 bases; bases outside gene matches: 11. CDR3 protein: CSHLTSGGTGNEQFF. The CDR3 region has the DNA TGCAGCCACTTGACTAGCGGGGGGACGGGGAATGAGCAGTTCTTC.

In this sample, this clonotype is medium-sized. The chain has TRBV30 and TRBJ1-6, with 10 positions matching TRBD1. Germline loops: CDR1 GTSNPN, CDR2 SVGIG (reference sequence). V was clipped by 5 bases and J by 10 bases; unmatched bases: 5. The CDR3 runs to 13 residues. DNA of the CDR3: TGTGCCTGGCAGGGACAGGGGTCGTCACCCCTCCACTTT. Protein: CAWQGQGSSPLHF.

This clonotype showed up just a few times. The chain recombines TRBV13 with TRBJ2-5, with a tentative D call TRBD2 (6 bases). Trimming stripped 6 bases from V and 3 bases from J, with 14 bases between. Germline V CDR1 and CDR2: PRHDT, FYEKMQ (reference sequence). The CDR3 is 14 residues long. The CDR3 protein is CASSFGGAEETQYF. The CDR3 DNA sequence: TGTGCCAGCAGTTTCGGCGGGGCAGAAGAGACCCAGTACTTC.